This TCR beta chain was sequenced for a study of monozygotic twins with inflammatory bowel disease. This CDR3 has 15 amino acids. Looked up from germline, CDR1 is LGHNA and CDR2 is YSLEER. TCRalpha and TCRbeta cDNA was put through two nested PCRs of about 15 and 9 cycles. TCRdb re-called the 5' RACE reads; one entry per CDR3 protein, DNA not given. The sample's table shows 440,000 or so distinct CDR3 sequences. Staff drew an approximately 2.3 ml blood sample from each donor. T cells were not sorted, and total RNA was isolated straight from whole blood. V usage is TRBV4-3 and J usage is TRBJ2-4; TCRdb indicates TRBD2, and absent DNA this call remains unverified. The source material was blood. This sequence was found in a human donor with ulcerative colitis or Crohn's disease, or a healthy co-twin of an affected twin (not recorded which). This CDR3 is CASSQEEGRGNIQYF.